The rows below give T cell receptor beta chains drawn from one sample of a study of T cells after yellow fever vaccination. From the 5' RACE reads, TCRdb called clonotypes with MiXCR, one entry per CDR3 protein. The repertoire holds a few hundred thousand distinct CDR3 sequences, with about a sixth as singletons. The sample consisted of PBMCs, taken around 5 days after the first yellow fever vaccination. The receptor source for this set is a man aged 18 to 35 who received the YFV17D yellow fever vaccine. Each CDR3 is given with its conserved first and last residue. The order of the fields is clone size, D gene, V gene, J gene, CDR3 protein, CDR3 DNA. D genes are given only for firm matches. Only part of the rows carry a size: once, few, many, or a class if the clone is expanded.

-	-	TRBV4-3	TRBJ1-1	CASSQDTDSFFTEAFF	TGCGCCAGCAGCCAAGATACCGACAGTTTTTTCACTGAAGCTTTCTTT
-	-	TRBV6-1	TRBJ2-6	CASSPSLGANVLTF	TGTGCCAGCAGTCCCTCCTTGGGGGCCAACGTCCTGACTTTC
few	-	TRBV5-5	TRBJ2-3	CASSPGRGGASDTQYF	TGTGCCAGCAGCCCCGGCAGAGGGGGGGCCTCAGATACGCAGTATTTT
few	TRBD1	TRBV4-3	TRBJ1-6	CASSRRSGTAVSSPLHF	TGCGCCAGCAGCCGCCGCTCCGGGACAGCAGTTAGTTCACCCCTCCACTTT
few	-	TRBV2	TRBJ1-2	CASRLDRLANYGYTF	TGTGCCAGCAGGCTCGACAGGCTAGCTAACTATGGCTACACCTTC
few	TRBD2	TRBV6-2/TRBV6-3	TRBJ2-3	CASSYSRLAGALRIDTQYF	TGTGCCAGCAGTTACTCGAGGCTAGCGGGGGCCCTACGTATAGATACGCAGTATTTT
-	-	TRBV20-1	TRBJ2-5	CSARVARETQYF	TGCAGTGCTCGGGTAGCAAGAGAGACCCAGTACTTC
-	-	TRBV6-1	TRBJ1-2	CASIRRPGITANYGYTF	TGTGCCAGCATACGACGGCCCGGAATAACCGCTAACTATGGCTACACCTTC
few	-	TRBV5-1	TRBJ2-4	CASSSNRDVTIQYF	TGCGCCAGCAGCTCTAACAGGGATGTTACCATTCAGTACTTC
-	TRBD1	TRBV6-4	TRBJ1-2	CASSALPGGGYTF	TGTGCCAGCAGTGCCCTACCAGGGGGAGGCTACACCTTC
few	-	TRBV18	TRBJ2-3	CASSPPDRYQTDTQYF	TGTGCCAGCTCACCACCGGACCGATACCAAACAGATACGCAGTATTTT
few	-	TRBV6-1	TRBJ2-7	CASRRPGGPYEQYF	TGTGCCAGCAGGCGGCCAGGGGGGCCTTACGAGCAGTACTTC
-	-	TRBV20-1	TRBJ1-3	CSAPLGGNGNTIYF	TGCAGTGCTCCCCTGGGGGGGAACGGAAACACCATATATTTT
-	-	TRBV18	TRBJ1-1	CASSPSEIYTEAFF	TGTGCCAGCTCACCGTCAGAAATATACACTGAAGCTTTCTTT
-	TRBD1	TRBV3-1	TRBJ2-7	CASRKARDRSYEQYF	TGTGCCAGCAGAAAAGCCAGGGACAGATCCTACGAGCAGTACTTC
-	-	TRBV25-1	TRBJ2-1	CASSEWTVYNEQFF	TGTGCCAGCAGTGAATGGACAGTCTACAATGAGCAGTTCTTC
few	-	TRBV5-1	TRBJ2-2	CASSLAGHPNTGELFF	TGCGCCAGCAGCTTGGCCGGACACCCGAACACCGGGGAGCTGTTTTTT
once	TRBD2	TRBV29-1	TRBJ2-3	CSVEGLWGRGTTDTQYF	TGCAGCGTTGAAGGTTTATGGGGGAGGGGAACTACAGATACGCAGTATTTT
few	TRBD1	TRBV20-1	TRBJ1-2	CSDQGAYGYTF	TGCAGTGACCAGGGGGCCTACGGCTACACCTTC
few	-	TRBV12-5	TRBJ2-1	CASGFLGDEQFF	TGTGCTAGTGGTTTCCTTGGGGATGAGCAGTTCTTC
-	-	TRBV18	TRBJ2-3	CASSPLEARTDTQYF	TGTGCCAGCTCACCCCTAGAGGCCCGCACAGATACGCAGTATTTT
-	-	TRBV12-3/TRBV12-4	TRBJ1-5	CASSGGWGDQPQHF	TGTGCCAGCAGTGGCGGATGGGGGGATCAGCCCCAGCATTTT
few	TRBD1	TRBV6-1	TRBJ1-5	CASSRTGDTNQPQHF	TGTGCCAGCAGCCGGACAGGAGACACCAATCAGCCCCAGCATTTT
many	-	TRBV6-2/TRBV6-3	TRBJ1-5	CASSYREGVKHF	TGTGCCAGCAGTTATCGGGAAGGGGTGAAGCATTTT
-	-	TRBV5-1	TRBJ2-3	CASSMDGTDTQYF	TGCGCCAGCAGCATGGACGGCACAGATACGCAGTATTTT
-	TRBD2	TRBV4-3	TRBJ2-7	CASSQASGTYEQYF	TGCGCCAGCAGCCAGGCTAGCGGGACCTACGAGCAGTACTTC
many	TRBD2	TRBV20-1	TRBJ2-5	CSALHTSGQETQYF	TGCAGTGCTCTCCATACTAGCGGTCAAGAGACCCAGTACTTC
many	TRBD2	TRBV7-2	TRBJ2-7	CASSFETSGVPYEQYF	TGTGCCAGCAGCTTCGAGACTAGCGGGGTACCCTACGAGCAGTACTTC
few	TRBD1	TRBV5-5	TRBJ1-1	CASSLTGVANTEAFF	TGTGCCAGCAGCTTAACAGGGGTAGCGAACACTGAAGCTTTCTTT
few	TRBD2	TRBV7-2	TRBJ2-3	CASSLRPAGGLTDTQYF	TGTGCCAGCAGCTTACGGCCAGCGGGGGGGCTGACAGATACGCAGTATTTT
many	-	TRBV29-1	TRBJ1-2	CSVAGANYGYTF	TGCAGCGTTGCCGGGGCTAACTATGGCTACACCTTC
few	TRBD2	TRBV11-3	TRBJ2-3	CASSWSSGGAGMQYF	TGTGCCAGCAGCTGGTCTAGCGGGGGGGCCGGTATGCAGTATTTT
-	-	TRBV12-3/TRBV12-4	TRBJ1-4	CASRRQVSNEKLFF	TGTGCCAGCAGGAGACAGGTTTCTAATGAAAAACTGTTTTTT
few	TRBD2	TRBV9	TRBJ2-2	CASSPRKTSGTGELFF	TGTGCCAGCAGCCCCCGCAAGACTAGCGGCACCGGGGAGCTGTTTTTT
few	-	TRBV4-1	TRBJ2-7	CASSQGRHSSYEQYF	TGCGCCAGCAGCCAAGGCAGGCATAGCTCCTACGAGCAGTACTTC
-	TRBD1	TRBV11-1	TRBJ1-2	CASSLARNEITGGNYGYTF	TGTGCCAGCAGCTTAGCCCGAAATGAAATTACAGGGGGTAACTATGGCTACACCTTC
few	TRBD1	TRBV12-3/TRBV12-4	TRBJ1-5	CASSLGGGYDQPQHF	TGTGCCAGCAGTTTAGGAGGGGGCTACGATCAGCCCCAGCATTTT
many	TRBD1	TRBV10-3	TRBJ2-6	CAISGTGQGGANVLTF	TGTGCCATCAGCGGGACAGGGCAAGGTGGGGCCAACGTCCTGACTTTC
-	-	TRBV7-9	TRBJ2-1	CASSSEGSSYNEQFF	TGTGCCAGCAGCTCAGAGGGGAGCTCCTACAATGAGCAGTTCTTC
-	-	TRBV7-9	TRBJ1-1	CASSSLRVGSEAEAFF	TGTGCCAGCAGCTCACTCAGAGTGGGGAGTGAGGCTGAAGCTTTCTTT